The 9 T cell receptor beta chains below were found in one sample sequenced in a study of a mutant IDH1 vaccine in newly diagnosed glioma. Libraries were prepared by immunoSEQ multiplex PCR; TCRdb keeps only in-frame clonotypes and omits some of them. The top ten hold about 4.5% of the sample, which has some 67,000 clones, around 88% seen once. Stated time point: baseline, week 1 (first vaccination visit). Treatment given: pre-vaccination baseline after standard-of-care therapy. The sample here was peripheral blood mononuclear cells (PBMCs), taken from a glioma patient treated with radiotherapy, temozolomide or both. Receptor source: a woman aged 18-29 years with glioma. Some clones in this sample may be carry-over from other donors' samples.

The chain is built from TRBV4-1 and TRBJ2-1; TRBD2 might be the D (6 bases). V gave up 3 bases and J gave up 9 bases, with 9 bases separating them. The CDR3 covers 12 residues. Germline lookup yields CDR1 MGHRA and CDR2 YSYEKL. The CDR3 bases are TGCGCCAGCAGCCAGACTAGTGGTGAGCAGTTCTTC. Translation: CASSQTSGEQFF.

The V and J genes are TRBV9 and TRBJ1-6; D is possibly TRBD1 (6 bases). This CDR3 is built from 13 residues. Trimming left V 2 bases short and J 10 bases short, with 10 bases between. CDR1 SGDLS and CDR2 YYNGEE come from the germline V gene. The CDR3 loop reads CASSVDSGSPLHF. CDR3 nucleotides: TGTGCCAGCAGCGTGGACAGCGGATCACCCCTCCACTTT.

The chain combines TRBV13 with TRBJ2-3, with TRBD2 identical over 9 bases. This CDR3 spans 16 amino acids. V lost 1 base, J lost 1 base, and 3 bases stayed unmatched. Per the germline V gene, CDR1 is PRHDT and CDR2 is FYEKMQ (reference sequence). CDR3 region: CASSLEGGGGTDTQYF. The CDR3 coding sequence is TGTGCCAGCAGCTTAGAGGGCGGGGGGGGCACAGATACGCAGTATTTT. Variable domain in full (rest from reference TRBV13 and TRBJ2-3): AAGVIQSPRHLIKEKRETATLKCYPIPRHDTVYWYQQGPGQDPQFLISFYEKMQSDKGSIPDRFSAQQFSDYHSELNMSSLELGDSALYFCASSLEGGGGTDTQYFGPGTRLTVL.

The chain couples TRBV5-1 to TRBJ1-2, with D perhaps matching TRBD1 (6 bases). This CDR3 has 15 amino acids. Trimming shortened V by 3 bases and J by 4 bases, and 16 bases separated the two germline ends. Per germline, CDR1 SGHRS and CDR2 YFSETQ. The CDR3 region is CASSSHRGLVYGYTF. The CDR3 nucleotides read TGCGCCAGCAGCTCACACCGGGGGCTAGTCTATGGCTACACCTTC.

The V gene is TRBV6-5, the J gene TRBJ2-2; 8 nucleotides match TRBD2. Unmatched junction bases numbered 4, after V lost 5 bases and J lost 5 bases. Germline CDR1 reads MNHEY; CDR2 reads SVGAGI. There are 14 residues in the CDR3. CDR3 sequence: CASSPLAGTGELFF. CDR3 DNA sequence: TGTGCCAGCAGTCCTTTAGCGGGGACCGGGGAGCTGTTTTTT.

CDR3 in amino acids: CASSVVAGRNEQFF. Written as DNA, the CDR3 is TGTGCCAGCAGCGTCGTAGCGGGAAGGAATGAGCAGTTCTTC. This rearrangement joins TRBV9 to TRBJ2-1; 8 bases match TRBD2. The CDR3 extends over 14 amino acids. V was pared by 2 bases and J by 7 bases, with 5 bases of the junction left unmatched. Germline loops: CDR1 SGDLS, CDR2 YYNGEE.

This chain connects TRBV15 to TRBJ1-2; a weak D match, TRBD1 (5 bases). Germline lookup yields CDR1 LNHNV and CDR2 YYDKDF (reference sequence). This CDR3 has 14 residues. V dropped 6 bases and J dropped 8 bases, with 19 bases sitting between them. The CDR3 sequence is CATRFLGGVSGYTF. CDR3 coding DNA: TGTGCCACCAGGTTCCTGGGAGGGGTGAGCGGCTACACCTTC.

The rearrangement links TRBV6-5 to TRBJ1-5, with a possible D match to TRBD1 (6 bases). V gave up 5 bases and J gave up 2 bases, with 13 bases separating them. CDR3 length equals 15 residues. Germline CDR1 and CDR2: MNHEY and SVGAGI. CDR3 region: CASSRRRGGNQPQHF. In DNA, the CDR3 is TGTGCCAGCAGTCGGAGGAGGGGGGGCAATCAGCCCCAGCATTTT.

This clone has just one count. The rearrangement uses TRBV5-4 and TRBJ1-1; D call uncertain. The CDR3 sequence is 16 residues long. CDR1 and CDR2 (germline): SGHNT, YYREEE (reference sequence). Trimming took 0 bases from V and 5 from J, leaving 17 bases between them. The CDR3 nucleotides are TGTGCCAGCAGCTTGGCGGAAGGGAGAGGAAAGACTGAAGCTTTCTTT. Its protein product is CASSLAEGRGKTEAFF.